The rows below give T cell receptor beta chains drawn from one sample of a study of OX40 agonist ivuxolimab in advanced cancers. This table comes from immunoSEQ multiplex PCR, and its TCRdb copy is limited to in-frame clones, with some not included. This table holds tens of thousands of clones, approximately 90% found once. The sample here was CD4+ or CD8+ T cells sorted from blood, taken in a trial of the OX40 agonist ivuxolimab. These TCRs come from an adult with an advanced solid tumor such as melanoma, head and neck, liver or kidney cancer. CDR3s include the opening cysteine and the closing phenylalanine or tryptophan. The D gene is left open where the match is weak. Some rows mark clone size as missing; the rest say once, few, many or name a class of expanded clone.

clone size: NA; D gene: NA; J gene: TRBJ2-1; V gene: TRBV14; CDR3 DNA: TGTGCCAGCAGCCAAGGGGAGTGGTACAATGAGCAGTTCTTC; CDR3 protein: CASSQGEWYNEQFF
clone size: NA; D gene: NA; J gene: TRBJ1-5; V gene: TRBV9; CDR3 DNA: TGTGCCAGCAGCGTAGGGGCAGGGAATCAGCCCCAGCATTTT; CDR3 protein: CASSVGAGNQPQHF
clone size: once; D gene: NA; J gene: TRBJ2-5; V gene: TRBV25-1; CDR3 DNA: TGTGCCAGCTTTCAAGAGACCCAGTACTTC; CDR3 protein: CASFQETQYF
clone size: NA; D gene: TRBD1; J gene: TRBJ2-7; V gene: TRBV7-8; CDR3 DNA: TGTGCCAGCAGCCCCGGACAGGGTGCGCGGGAGCAGTACTTC; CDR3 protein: CASSPGQGAREQYF
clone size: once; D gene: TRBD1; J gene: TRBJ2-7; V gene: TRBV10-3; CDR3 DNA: TGTGCCATCAGTGAAGACAGGGACTCCTACGAGCAGTACTTC; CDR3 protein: CAISEDRDSYEQYF
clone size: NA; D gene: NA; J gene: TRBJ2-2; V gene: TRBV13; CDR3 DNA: TGTGCCAGCAGCCAGGTCGATCACAGGGCAGAGAACACCGGGGAGCTGTTTTTT; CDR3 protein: CASSQVDHRAENTGELFF
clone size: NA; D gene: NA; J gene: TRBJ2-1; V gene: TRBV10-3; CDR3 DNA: TGTGCCAGCGCCCTAGAAAGCTCCTACAATGAGCAGTTCTTC; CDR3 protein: CASALESSYNEQFF
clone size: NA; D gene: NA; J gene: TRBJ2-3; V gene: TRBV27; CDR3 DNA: TGTGCCAGCAGTTTATCGAGGGCAGATACGCAGTATTTT; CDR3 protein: CASSLSRADTQYF
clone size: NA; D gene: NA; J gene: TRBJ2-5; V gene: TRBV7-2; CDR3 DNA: TGTGCCAGCAGCCAAACCGGTCGCGGTAAAGAGACCCAGTACTTC; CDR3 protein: CASSQTGRGKETQYF
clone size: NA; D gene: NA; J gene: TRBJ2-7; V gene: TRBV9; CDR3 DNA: TGTGCCAGCAGCGTAGCGGGAGACAACGAGCAGTACTTC; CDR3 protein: CASSVAGDNEQYF
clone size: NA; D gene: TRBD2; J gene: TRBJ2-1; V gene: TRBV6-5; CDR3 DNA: TGTGCCACCCACGGGGGGAGCTCCTACAATGAGCAGTTCTTC; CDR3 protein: CATHGGSSYNEQFF
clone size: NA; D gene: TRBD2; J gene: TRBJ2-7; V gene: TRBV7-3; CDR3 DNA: TGTGCCAGCAGTATCGCCCTCGGGACTAGCGCCCCAACCTACGAGCAGTACTTC; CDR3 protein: CASSIALGTSAPTYEQYF
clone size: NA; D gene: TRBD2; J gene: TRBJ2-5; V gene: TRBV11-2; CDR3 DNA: TGTGCCAGCAGCCTCGGTACTAGCGGGGGCCAAGAGACCCAGTACTTC; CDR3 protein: CASSLGTSGGQETQYF
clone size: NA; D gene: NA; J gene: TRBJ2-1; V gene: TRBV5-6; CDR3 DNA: TGTGCCAGCAGCTTATCTTTAGGGGGGCTTAAATATGAGCAGTTCTTC; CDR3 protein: CASSLSLGGLKYEQFF
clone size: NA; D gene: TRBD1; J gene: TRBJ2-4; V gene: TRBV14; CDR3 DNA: TGTGCCAGCAGTACAGGGGAAAACATTCAGTACTTC; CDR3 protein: CASSTGENIQYF
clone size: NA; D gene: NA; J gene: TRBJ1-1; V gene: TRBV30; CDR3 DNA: TGTGCCTGGAGGGGGCAGGTCAACACTGAAGCTTTCTTT; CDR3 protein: CAWRGQVNTEAFF
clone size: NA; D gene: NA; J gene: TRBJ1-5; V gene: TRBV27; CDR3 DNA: TGTGCCAGCAGTGTAGGGAGCAATCAGCCCCAGCATTTT; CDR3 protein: CASSVGSNQPQHF
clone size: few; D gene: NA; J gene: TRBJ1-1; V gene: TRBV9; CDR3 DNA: TGTGCCAGCAGCTCCGGGATGAGCGGTGAAGCTTTCTTT; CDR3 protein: CASSSGMSGEAFF
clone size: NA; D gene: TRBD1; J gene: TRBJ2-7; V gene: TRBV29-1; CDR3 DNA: TGCAGCGTGGAAACAGGGGGAGGCGAGCAGTACTTC; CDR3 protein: CSVETGGGEQYF
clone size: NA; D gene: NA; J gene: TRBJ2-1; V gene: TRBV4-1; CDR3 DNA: TGCGCCAGCTACCACGTCGCTAGCTCAATTTACAATGAGCAGTTCTTC; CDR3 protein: CASYHVASSIYNEQFF
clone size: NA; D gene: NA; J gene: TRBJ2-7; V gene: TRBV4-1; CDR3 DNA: TGCGCCAGCAGCCAAGGCGGCTCCTACGAGCAGTACTTC; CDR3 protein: CASSQGGSYEQYF
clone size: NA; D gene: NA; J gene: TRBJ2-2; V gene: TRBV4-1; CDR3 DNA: TGCGCCAGCAGCCAAGCCCGTAAGATGTTTTTT; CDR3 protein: CASSQARKMFF
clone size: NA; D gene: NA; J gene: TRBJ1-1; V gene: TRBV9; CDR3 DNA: TGTGCCAGCAGCGTTGGAGAAATGAACACTGAAGCTTTCTTT; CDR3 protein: CASSVGEMNTEAFF
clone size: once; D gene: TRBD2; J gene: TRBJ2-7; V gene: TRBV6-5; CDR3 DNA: TGTGCCAGCAGGCCAACTAGCGCCCACGAGCAGTACTTC; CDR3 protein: CASRPTSAHEQYF
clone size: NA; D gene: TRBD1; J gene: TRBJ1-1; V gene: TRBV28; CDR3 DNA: TGTGCCAGCAGTTTGGCAGGGGGCTGGTCTGAAGCTTTCTTT; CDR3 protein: CASSLAGGWSEAFF
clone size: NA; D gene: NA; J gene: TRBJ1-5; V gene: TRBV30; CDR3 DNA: TGTGCCTGGGCAACAGGTAGTGGCAATCAGCCCCAGCATTTT; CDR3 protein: CAWATGSGNQPQHF
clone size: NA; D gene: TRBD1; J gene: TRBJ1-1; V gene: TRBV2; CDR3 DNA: TGTGCCAGCGCTGGGACAGTGAACACTGAAGCTTTCTTT; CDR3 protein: CASAGTVNTEAFF
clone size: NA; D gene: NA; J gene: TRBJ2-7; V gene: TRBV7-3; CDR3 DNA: TGTGCCAGCAGCTTAAGTCCAGACCACTACGAGCAGTACTTC; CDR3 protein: CASSLSPDHYEQYF
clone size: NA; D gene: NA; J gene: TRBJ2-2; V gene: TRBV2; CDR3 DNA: TGTGCCAGCATAGACCTCACCGGGGAGCTGTTTTTT; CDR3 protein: CASIDLTGELFF
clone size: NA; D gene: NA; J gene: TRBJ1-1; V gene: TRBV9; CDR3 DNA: TGTGCCAGCAGCGTCTACGTGAACACTGAAGCTTTCTTT; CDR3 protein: CASSVYVNTEAFF
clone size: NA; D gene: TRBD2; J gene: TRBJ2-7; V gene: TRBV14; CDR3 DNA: TGTGCCAGCAAGACTAGCGGGAGTTACGAGCAGTACTTC; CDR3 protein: CASKTSGSYEQYF
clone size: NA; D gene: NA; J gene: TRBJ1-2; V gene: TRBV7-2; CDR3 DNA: TGTGCCAGCAGCTTGTCGCACTTCTTAAATAACTATGGCTACACCTTC; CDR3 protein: CASSLSHFLNNYGYTF
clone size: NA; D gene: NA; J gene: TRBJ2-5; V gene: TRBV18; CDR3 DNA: TGTGCCAGCTCCGCGGACCAAGAGACCCAGTACTTC; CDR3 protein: CASSADQETQYF
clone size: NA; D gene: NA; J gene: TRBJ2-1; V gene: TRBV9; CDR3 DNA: TGTGCCAGCAGCGCCACCAATGAGCAGTTCTTC; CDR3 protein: CASSATNEQFF
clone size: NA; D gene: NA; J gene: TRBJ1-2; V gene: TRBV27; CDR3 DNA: TGTGCCAGCAGTTATAATGGGAGATCTGGCTACACCTTC; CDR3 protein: CASSYNGRSGYTF
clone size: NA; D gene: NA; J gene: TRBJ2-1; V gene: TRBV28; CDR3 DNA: TGTGCCAGCAGTTTGCCGACACCCCGAGGCCCGAACAATGAGCAGTTCTTC; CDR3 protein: CASSLPTPRGPNNEQFF
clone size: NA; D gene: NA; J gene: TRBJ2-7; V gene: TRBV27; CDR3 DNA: TGTGCCAGCAGGGGGGGGCCCTCCTACGAGCAGTACTTC; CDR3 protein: CASRGGPSYEQYF
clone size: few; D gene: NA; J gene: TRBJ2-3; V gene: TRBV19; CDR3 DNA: TGTGCCAGTAGTATTGGGTTCGGGCAAGATACGCAGTATTTT; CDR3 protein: CASSIGFGQDTQYF
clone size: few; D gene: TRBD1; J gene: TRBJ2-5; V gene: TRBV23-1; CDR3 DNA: TGCGCCAGCAGGAGGACAGGGGAGGGGGAGACCCAGTACTTC; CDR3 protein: CASRRTGEGETQYF
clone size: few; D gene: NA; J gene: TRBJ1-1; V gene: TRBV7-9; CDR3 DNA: TGTGCCAGCAGCTTAGGGGTACTCACCCGGACGGGAAACACTGAAGCTTTCTTT; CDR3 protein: CASSLGVLTRTGNTEAFF
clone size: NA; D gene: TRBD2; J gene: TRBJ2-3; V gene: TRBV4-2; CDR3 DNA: TGTGCCAGCAGCCAAGGGGGTTTAGCGGGGTCCACAGATACGCAGTATTTT; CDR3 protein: CASSQGGLAGSTDTQYF
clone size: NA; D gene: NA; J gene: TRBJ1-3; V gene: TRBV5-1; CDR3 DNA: TGCGCCAGCAGCATAACCTCTGGAAACACCATATATTTT; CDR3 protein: CASSITSGNTIYF
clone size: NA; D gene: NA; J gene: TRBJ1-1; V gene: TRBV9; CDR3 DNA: TGTACCAGCAGCGTAGGGCGGAACACTGAAGCTTTCTTT; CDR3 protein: CTSSVGRNTEAFF
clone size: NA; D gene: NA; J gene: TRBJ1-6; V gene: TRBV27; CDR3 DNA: TGTGCCAGCAAAGTGGGGGGCCGTAATTCACCCCTCCACTTT; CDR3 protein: CASKVGGRNSPLHF
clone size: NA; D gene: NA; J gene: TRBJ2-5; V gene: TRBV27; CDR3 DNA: TGTGCCAGCAAGAGGGGGGGTGAAGAGACCCAGTACTTC; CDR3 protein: CASKRGGEETQYF
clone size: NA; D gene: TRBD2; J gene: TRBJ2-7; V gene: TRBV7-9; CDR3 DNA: TGTGCCAGCGGACCGGGACTAGCGGGAATTTACGAGCAGTACTTC; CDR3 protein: CASGPGLAGIYEQYF
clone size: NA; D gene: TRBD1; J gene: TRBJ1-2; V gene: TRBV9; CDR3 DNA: TGTGCCAGCAGCGTAGACGGTCAGGGGGGACATGGCTACACCTTC; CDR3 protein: CASSVDGQGGHGYTF
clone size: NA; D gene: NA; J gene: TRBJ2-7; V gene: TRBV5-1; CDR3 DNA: TGCGCCAGCAGCTACGTAGGGACGGCGGAGGAGCAGTACTTC; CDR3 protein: CASSYVGTAEEQYF
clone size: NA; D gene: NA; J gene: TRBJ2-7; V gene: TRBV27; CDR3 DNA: TGTGCCAGCAGCCTCGGAGGGAGCTCCTACGAGCAGTACTTC; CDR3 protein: CASSLGGSSYEQYF
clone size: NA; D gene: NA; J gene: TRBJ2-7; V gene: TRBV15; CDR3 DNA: TGTGCCACCAGCCTAGACCGCAACGAGCAGTACTTC; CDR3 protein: CATSLDRNEQYF
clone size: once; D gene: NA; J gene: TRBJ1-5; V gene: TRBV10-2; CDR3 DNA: TGCGCCAGCACCCCGGGTGGCAATCAGCCCCAGCATTTT; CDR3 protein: CASTPGGNQPQHF
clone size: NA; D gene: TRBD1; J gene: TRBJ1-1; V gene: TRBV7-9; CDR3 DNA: TGTGCCAGCAGCTTATCGGGACAGGGCCCTGAAGCTTTCTTT; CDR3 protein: CASSLSGQGPEAFF
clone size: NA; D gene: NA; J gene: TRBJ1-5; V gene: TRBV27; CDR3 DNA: TGTGCCAGCAGCAACAGGGTAGGTCAGCCCCAGCATTTT; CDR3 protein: CASSNRVGQPQHF
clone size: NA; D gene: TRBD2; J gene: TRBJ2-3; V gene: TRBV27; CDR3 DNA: TGTGCCAGCAGTGAAATAGCGGGATTCACAGATACGCAGTATTTT; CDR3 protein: CASSEIAGFTDTQYF
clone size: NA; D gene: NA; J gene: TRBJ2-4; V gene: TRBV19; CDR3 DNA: TGTGCCAGTAGTATAGGGGAATTGATAAACATTCAGTACTTC; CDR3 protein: CASSIGELINIQYF